Listed here are 27 T cell receptor beta chains from one sample, sequenced in a study of blood T cell repertoires in COVID-19. Repertoires were generated with immunoSEQ multiplex PCR, while TCRdb's copy carries only in-frame clones and drops some. The data contain about 170,000 clones, around four fifths of them singletons. Source material: peripheral blood. These TCRs come from an elderly woman with acute or convalescent COVID-19.

This clone was recorded a few times. The genes are TRBV6-6 and TRBJ2-1, with 12 nucleotides matching TRBD2. The germline gives CDR1 MNHNY, CDR2 SVGAGI (reference sequence). V lost 10 bases to trimming and J lost 6 bases; unmatched junction nucleotides: 4. The CDR3 totals 13 residues. The CDR3: CATTLAGGNEQFF. CDR3 sequence (DNA): TGTGCCACTACACTAGCGGGGGGCAATGAGCAGTTCTTC.

This clone was found a few times. V is TRBV9 and J is TRBJ2-1, with D perhaps matching TRBD1 (6 bases). The V gene lost 2 bases and the J gene lost 6 bases, with 12 bases spanning the gap. The CDR3 spans 14 residues. Germline assignment: CDR1 SGDLS and CDR2 YYNGEE. The CDR3 loop is CASSVNRVGNEQFF. In nucleotides, the CDR3 is TGTGCCAGCAGCGTTAACAGGGTGGGCAATGAGCAGTTCTTC.

This chain links TRBV7-6 with TRBJ1-5, with TRBD1 as a possible D gene (5 bases). Trimming took 1 base from V and 1 from J, leaving 8 bases between them. The germline CDR1 and CDR2 sequences are SGHVS and FNYEAQ. The CDR3 extends over 15 amino acids. The CDR3 DNA reads as TGTGCCAGCAGCTTAGGGGGCAGAAGCAATCAGCCCCAGCATTTT. This gives the protein CASSLGGRSNQPQHF.

The chain joins TRBV7-2 to TRBJ1-4; a weak D match, TRBD1 (6 bases). Germline CDR1 reads SGHTA; CDR2 reads FQGNSA. The V and J ends lost 5 bases and 0 bases respectively, with 7 bases between them. The CDR3 has 14 amino acids. The CDR3 region is CASSPGATNEKLFF. The CDR3 nucleotides are TGTGCCAGCAGCCCAGGGGCAACTAATGAAAAACTGTTTTTT.

The chain is built from TRBV5-6 and TRBJ2-5, with 12 bases matching TRBD2. This CDR3 spans 15 amino acids. J lost 3 bases, V lost 2 bases, and 2 bases had no gene match. CDR1 and CDR2 (germline): SGHDT, YYEEEE. In DNA form, the CDR3 reads TGTGCCAGCAGCTTACCTAGCGGGGGGGAAGAGACCCAGTACTTC. It specifies CASSLPSGGEETQYF.

This chain links TRBV6-1 with TRBJ1-6, with D tentatively TRBD1 (5 bases). Germline CDR1 reads MNHNS; CDR2 reads SASEGT. V lost 1 base, J lost 13 bases, and 11 bases lay in between. This CDR3 comprises 13 residues. The CDR3 is CASSEGQGTPLHF. DNA of the CDR3: TGTGCCAGCAGTGAAGGGCAGGGTACTCCCCTCCACTTT.

The chain employs TRBV7-3 and TRBJ2-3; D perhaps matches TRBD1 (6 bases). Trimming shortened V by 5 bases and J by 3 bases, and 12 bases separated the two germline ends. This CDR3 region has 14 residues. The germline V gene has CDR1 SGHTA and CDR2 FQGTGA. This chain's CDR3 is CASSPGHTTDTQYF. The CDR3 nucleotides read TGTGCCAGCAGCCCGGGACATACAACAGATACGCAGTATTTT.

The chain recombines TRBV19 with TRBJ1-1, with 8 nucleotides matching TRBD1. The CDR3 length is 14 residues. V trimming: 6 bases; J trimming: 5 bases; junction bases outside the gene matches: 8. CDR1 and CDR2 (germline): LNHDA, SQIVND (reference sequence). The CDR3 protein is CASRGQEWGTEAFF. In nucleotides, the CDR3 is TGTGCCAGTAGGGGACAGGAGTGGGGGACTGAAGCTTTCTTT.

This clone was detected once. The chain combines TRBV29-1 with TRBJ2-7; 7 nucleotides match TRBD2. This CDR3 is built from 14 residues. J gave up 0 bases and V 6 bases, and 8 bases lay outside the gene matches. The germline CDR1 and CDR2 sequences are SQVTM and ANQGSEA. The CDR3 reads CSVRLGGSSYEQYF. For the CDR3, the DNA is TGCAGCGTCCGGCTCGGGGGGAGCTCCTACGAGCAGTACTTC.

The chain uses TRBV5-1 and TRBJ2-3; no clear D gene. The germline V gene encodes CDR1 SGHRS and CDR2 YFSETQ. The CDR3 has 19 amino acids. V was shortened by 2 bases and J by 0 bases, with 22 bases between the two germline ends. Here the CDR3 DNA reads TGCGCCAGCAGCTTCACTATTTCGGCAGACGAACCTAGCACAGATACGCAGTATTTT. Translated: CASSFTISADEPSTDTQYF.

This sequence joins TRBV9 and TRBJ1-4; D is unresolved. Germline CDR1 and CDR2: SGDLS and YYNGEE. This CDR3 contains 14 residues. V was cut by 3 bases and J by 6 bases, with 12 bases left in between. The CDR3 spells CASSDTRTDEKLFF. Written as DNA, the CDR3 is TGTGCCAGCAGCGATACTAGGACGGATGAAAAACTGTTTTTT.

The chain uses TRBV7-9 and TRBJ1-2, with D uncertain. This CDR3 contains 17 residues. Trimming stripped 4 bases from V and 6 bases from J, with 24 bases between. Germline values: CDR1 SEHNR, CDR2 FQNEAQ (reference sequence). CDR3 residues: CASSSEVGALGSDGYTF. In nucleotides, the CDR3 is TGTGCCAGCAGCTCGGAGGTCGGAGCGCTGGGATCTGATGGCTACACCTTC.

The chain employs TRBV25-1 and TRBJ2-2; 8 bases line up with TRBD1. CDR3 size: 16 residues. Trimming at V came to 3 bases and at J to 5 bases, leaving 8 bases not matched to a gene. CDR1 is MGHDK, CDR2 SYGVNS, per germline. The chain's CDR3 is CASSERRQGITGELFF. The DNA of the CDR3 is TGTGCCAGCAGTGAGAGGAGACAGGGGATTACCGGGGAGCTGTTTTTT.

This rearrangement joins TRBV7-3 to TRBJ2-2; 14 positions match TRBD2. V dropped 5 bases and J dropped 4; count of bases not matched to a gene: 12. The germline V gene has CDR1 SGHTA and CDR2 FQGTGA. The CDR3 length is 19 residues. The CDR3 sequence is CASSPRGTSGGWSTGELFF. In nucleotides, the CDR3 is TGTGCCAGCAGCCCAAGGGGGACTAGCGGGGGCTGGAGCACCGGGGAGCTGTTTTTT.

The rearrangement uses TRBV5-1 and TRBJ2-5; D possibly corresponds to TRBD1 (7 bases). V lost 1 base, J lost 5 bases, and 12 bases lay in between. This CDR3 region has 14 residues. Per the germline V gene, CDR1 is SGHRS and CDR2 is YFSETQ. As DNA, the CDR3 is TGCGCCAGCAGCTTGAGCCAGGGGGGTGAGACCCAGTACTTC. Translating gives CASSLSQGGETQYF.

The J gene is TRBJ2-3, the V gene TRBV6-4; D is uncertain. V shed 7 bases and J shed 1 base, with 12 bases lying between them. CDR1 is MRHNA and CDR2 is SNTAGT in the germline V gene. The CDR3 runs 14 residues. CDR3 nucleotides: TGTGCCAGCATTAGAGCGCATTGCACAGATACGCAGTATTTT. This gives the protein CASIRAHCTDTQYF.

The chain has TRBV19 and TRBJ2-1, with 7 bases lining up with TRBD1. This CDR3 comprises 17 residues. Germline trimming cut 5 bases from V and 5 bases from J; bases unmatched to any gene: 15. Germline CDR1 LNHDA, CDR2 SQIVND (reference sequence). The CDR3 region has the DNA TGTGCCAGTAGTCCCCGGGAAGGGGGCCCCTTGAACAATGAGCAGTTCTTC. It yields the protein CASSPREGGPLNNEQFF.

The CDR3 nucleotides read TGTGCCAGCAGCCAAGCAGCGGCAGCCGGGGAGCTGTTTTTT. This encodes CASSQAAAAGELFF. This sequence joins TRBV3-1 (or the pseudogene TRBV3-2) and TRBJ2-2, with D perhaps TRBD2 (5 bases). The CDR3 covers 14 residues. Germline V CDR1 and CDR2: LGHDT, YNNKEL (reference sequence). V was trimmed by 1 base and J by 6 bases, leaving 9 bases between them.

The table lists this clone with a count of one. As DNA, the CDR3 is TGTGCCAGTAGTATCTTCCCCGGTGGCTACACCTTC. Encoded protein: CASSIFPGGYTF. The rearrangement joins TRBV19 to TRBJ1-2; D is ambiguous. Deletions cut 3 bases from V and 7 bases from J, with 9 bases between. CDR1 LNHDA and CDR2 SQIVND come from the germline V gene (reference sequence). The CDR3 runs to 12 residues.

This clone showed up just a few times. The chain has TRBV5-1 and TRBJ2-3; tentatively, D is TRBD1 (6 bases). CDR1 SGHRS and CDR2 YFSETQ come from the germline V gene. The CDR3 is 14 residues long. Trimming left V 0 bases short and J 2 bases short, with 7 bases between. The DNA for the CDR3 is TGCGCCAGCAGCTTGGGACAGGACACAGATACGCAGTATTTT. It yields the protein CASSLGQDTDTQYF. Combining the CDR3 with reference TRBV5-1 and TRBJ2-3 gives the whole variable domain KAGVTQTPRYLIKTRGQQVTLSCSPISGHRSVSWYQQTPGQGLQFLFEYFSETQRNKGNFPGRFSGRQFSNSRSEMNVSTLELGDSALYLCASSLGQDTDTQYFGPGTRLTVL.

On this clone itself: Sequence at one end of the junction differs from germline and may be a read error. The chain couples TRBV2 to TRBJ1-6; D possibly corresponds to TRBD1 (6 bases). The germline V gene has CDR1 SNHLY and CDR2 FYNNEI. CDR3 length: 16 residues. The CDR3: CARSAGGLGGNSPLHF. Written as DNA, the CDR3 is TGTGCCCGCAGTGCGGGGGGGCTAGGGGGTAATTCACCCCTCCACTTT.

The chain couples TRBV6-5 to TRBJ2-2; 7 nucleotides agree with TRBD1. Germline loops: CDR1 MNHEY, CDR2 SVGAGI. CDR3 size: 15 residues. The trim removed 4 bases at V and 4 bases at J, leaving 6 bases unmatched. The CDR3 nucleotides read TGTGCCAGCAGTTCTCTGACAGGGCCCACCGGGGAGCTGTTTTTT. Translated: CASSSLTGPTGELFF.

This clone was recorded a few times. The rearrangement links TRBV7-2 to TRBJ1-4; 7 nucleotides match TRBD1. CDR1 and CDR2 from the germline V gene are SGHTA and FQGNSA. V shed 3 bases, J shed 4 bases, and the junction held 5 bases outside the gene matches. The CDR3 totals 15 residues. The CDR3: CASSFAGTDNEKLFF. The CDR3 coding sequence is TGTGCCAGCAGCTTCGCCGGGACAGATAATGAAAAACTGTTTTTT.

The chain carries TRBV28 and TRBJ1-2; 9 bases match TRBD1. From germline, CDR1 is MDHEN and CDR2 SYDVKM. The CDR3 is 12 residues long. The junction had 5 bases not matched to a gene; V was cut back by 9 bases and J by 6 bases. CDR3 nucleotide sequence: TGTGCCAGTCTGGGGACAGGGAATGGCTACACCTTC. It specifies CASLGTGNGYTF.

The chain couples TRBV19 to TRBJ2-1; tentatively, D is TRBD2 (7 bases). Germline V CDR1 and CDR2: LNHDA, SQIVND (reference sequence). V was cut by 7 bases and J by 3 bases, with 13 bases left in between. The CDR3 loop spans 14 amino acids. The CDR3 DNA reads TGTGCCAGTATGTCGGGGGGCTTCTACAATGAGCAGTTCTTC. Translated, it gives CASMSGGFYNEQFF.

The chain uses TRBV30 and TRBJ1-2; a weak D match, TRBD1 (6 bases). Germline V gene sequence: CDR1 GTSNPN, CDR2 SVGIG (reference sequence). The CDR3 runs to 14 residues. V was cut by 0 bases and J by 7 bases, with 15 bases left in between. CDR3: CAWSVLQGSVGYTF. Here the CDR3 DNA reads TGTGCCTGGAGTGTACTTCAGGGGTCGGTTGGCTACACCTTC.

V is TRBV19 and J is TRBJ2-7; D unclear. The CDR3 has 13 residues. CDR1 and CDR2 (germline): LNHDA, SQIVND (reference sequence). V was trimmed by 6 bases and J by 1 base, leaving 10 bases between them. The CDR3 DNA reads as TGTGCCAGTAGCAATACGAGATCCTACGAGCAGTACTTC. Its protein product is CASSNTRSYEQYF.